One and the same sample provided the 25 T cell receptor beta chains below, sequenced in a study of control samples from healthy donors and cancer patients. Libraries were prepared by immunoSEQ multiplex PCR; TCRdb keeps only in-frame clonotypes and omits some of them. The repertoire holds about 120,000 clones, with roughly nine tenths as singletons. The specimen sequenced was PBMCs. These receptors all stem from a woman between 50 and 59 years old with colorectal cancer.

For this clone: Other DNA variants within this sample encode the same CDR3. This sequence joins TRBV5-1 and TRBJ1-1; weak D call: TRBD1 (6 bases). Germline V gene data show CDR1 as SGHRS and CDR2 as YFSETQ. CDR3 length equals 13 residues. Trimming took off 3 bases at V and 6 bases at J, with 12 bases between the two ends. CDR3 sequence: CASSSGGRSEAFF. CDR3 DNA: TGCGCCAGCAGCTCCGGGGGCAGATCTGAAGCTTTCTTT.

The V and J genes are TRBV11-2 and TRBJ1-1; D call uncertain. Germline CDR1 reads SGHAT; CDR2 reads FQNNGV. V was pared by 6 bases and J by 0 bases, with 8 bases between. The CDR3 has 13 amino acids. CDR3 loop: CASSPVVNTEAFF. CDR3 nucleotides: TGTGCCAGCAGTCCGGTGGTGAACACTGAAGCTTTCTTT.

V and J are TRBV2 and TRBJ2-7; no clear D. CDR1 is SNHLY and CDR2 is FYNNEI in the germline V gene. The CDR3 sequence is 14 residues long. With 8 bases removed from V and 0 bases from J, the gap between germline ends came to 14 bases. CDR3 nucleotide sequence: TGTGCCAGCTCGCCGGGTGGCGGCTCCTACGAGCAGTACTTC. Translating it yields CASSPGGGSYEQYF.

A remark on this clone: This sequence may be a read error, since a much larger clone differs from it by one base. Additional DNA sequences in this sample encode the identical CDR3. V usage is TRBV5-8 and J usage is TRBJ1-3, with 7 bases lining up with TRBD1. CDR1 is SGHTS and CDR2 is YDEGEE in the germline V gene. V lost 3 bases, J lost 2 bases, and 5 bases stayed unmatched. The CDR3 extends over 15 amino acids. The CDR3 loop is CASSSDRVPGNTIYF. The DNA for the CDR3 is TGTGCCAGCAGCTCTGACAGGGTTCCTGGAAACACCATATATTTT.

The V call is TRBV24-1, the J call TRBJ2-2, with 7 bases lining up with TRBD2. Germline V gives CDR1 KGHDR, CDR2 SFDVKD. This CDR3 has 14 residues. The junction had 4 bases not matched to a gene; V was cut back by 9 bases and J by 1 base. CDR3 sequence: CATLGRENTGELFF. For the CDR3, the DNA is TGTGCCACCCTGGGGAGGGAGAACACCGGGGAGCTGTTTTTT.

The chain couples TRBV10-2 to TRBJ2-2; D unclear. The CDR3 has 15 amino acids. Trimming took off 6 bases at V and 1 base at J, with 12 bases between the two ends. CDR1 is WSHSY and CDR2 is SAAADI in the germline V gene. The CDR3 region is CASRESTLNTGELFF. The CDR3 DNA reads as TGCGCCAGCAGGGAATCAACATTGAACACCGGGGAGCTGTTTTTT.

For the CDR3, the DNA is TGTGCCAGCAGGATCCTGGGACAGGGGGCCGAGACCCAGTACTTC. This translates into CASRILGQGAETQYF. The chain has TRBV6-5 and TRBJ2-5; 12 nucleotides line up with TRBD1. Germline CDR1 and CDR2: MNHEY and SVGAGI. The CDR3 extends over 15 amino acids. The J segment lost 5 bases and the V segment lost 6 bases, leaving 7 bases of the junction unmatched.

This sequence joins TRBV29-1 and TRBJ1-2, with a tentative D call TRBD1 (5 bases). V lost 4 bases and J 6 bases, leaving 15 bases between the germline ends. CDR1 is SQVTM, CDR2 ANQGSEA, per germline. The CDR3 runs 13 residues. Here the CDR3 DNA reads TGCAGCGTTGGTCGCGGGACCGCCGATGGCTACACCTTC. Its translation is CSVGRGTADGYTF. The entire variable domain, with the rest obtained from reference TRBV29-1 and TRBJ1-2, is as follows: SAVISQKPSRDICQRGTSLTIQCQVDSQVTMMFWYRQQPGQSLTLIATANQGSEATYESGFVIDKFPISRPNLTFSTLTVSNMSPEDSSIYLCSVGRGTADGYTFGSGTRLTVV.

The chain uses TRBV11-3 and TRBJ2-1; 7 nucleotides match TRBD1. CDR3 size: 14 residues. Germline CDR1 SGHNT, CDR2 YENEEA. Trimming cost V 3 bases and J 4 bases; bases outside gene matches: 3. The CDR3 DNA follows: TGTGCCAGCAGCTTGGGACAGCGATACAATGAGCAGTTCTTC. Amino acids: CASSLGQRYNEQFF.

The chain couples TRBV5-1 to TRBJ2-3, with a tentative D call TRBD2 (5 bases). Trimming took 1 base from V and 5 from J, leaving 11 bases between them. This CDR3 has 14 amino acids. Per the germline V gene, CDR1 is SGHRS and CDR2 is YFSETQ. In DNA form, the CDR3 reads TGCGCCAGCAGCTTGAATGTAGGACTAGATACGCAGTATTTT. The encoded protein is CASSLNVGLDTQYF.

V is TRBV4-1 and J is TRBJ2-3; 7 bases are a match to TRBD2. V was clipped by 3 bases and J by 0 bases; unmatched bases: 12. Germline CDR1 reads MGHRA; CDR2 reads YSYEKL. This CDR3 comprises 18 residues. The CDR3 nucleotides read TGCGCCAGCAGCCAGCGAGTCTCTAGCGGATCTAGCACAGATACGCAGTATTTT. Translation gives CASSQRVSSGSSTDTQYF.

This clone was observed a single time. The chain joins TRBV11-3 to TRBJ2-3; TRBD2 aligns across 8 bases. CDR1 is SGHNT and CDR2 is YENEEA in the germline V gene. The CDR3 runs 13 residues. Trimming cost V 8 bases and J 4 bases; bases outside gene matches: 5. The CDR3 coding sequence is TGTGCCAGCGCGGGACTAGAGGCAGATACGCAGTATTTT. This translates into CASAGLEADTQYF. Full variable domain (rest looked up from reference TRBV11-3 and TRBJ2-3): EAGVVQSPRYKIIEKKQPVAFWCNPISGHNTLYWYLQNLGQGPELLIRYENEEAVDDSQLPKDRFSAERLKGVDSTLKIQPAELGDSAVYLCASAGLEADTQYFGPGTRLTVL.

The V call is TRBV12-3 or TRBV12-4, the J call TRBJ2-5; D gene uncertain. This CDR3 spans 13 amino acids. V was clipped by 6 bases and J by 2 bases, with 10 bases between them. CDR3 DNA sequence: TGTGCCAGCAGGCAAGGACCACAAGAGACCCAGTACTTC. This sequence encodes CASRQGPQETQYF.

The chain recombines TRBV7-8 with TRBJ2-1, with 8 positions matching TRBD2. The germline V gene has CDR1 SGHVS and CDR2 FQNEAQ. J gave up 2 bases and V 3 bases, and 6 bases lay outside the gene matches. The CDR3 is 16 residues long. CDR3 nucleotide sequence: TGTGCCAGCAGCTTTAGAGCGGGGGTAACCTACAATGAGCAGTTCTTC. Its translation is CASSFRAGVTYNEQFF.

V is TRBV6-2 or TRBV6-3 and J is TRBJ1-2, with unresolved D. CDR1 and CDR2 (germline): MNHEY, SVGEGT. The CDR3 spans 18 residues. The germline V and J ends were trimmed by 3 bases and 4 bases, with 24 bases remaining between them. DNA for the CDR3: TGTGCCAGCAGTTATCGCCCAGGCAGACCGAGTGACTCCTATGGCTACACCTTC. This translates into CASSYRPGRPSDSYGYTF.

This sequence joins TRBV6-1 and TRBJ2-3, with D maybe TRBD2 (6 bases). CDR1 is MNHNS, CDR2 SASEGT, per germline. V was pared by 1 base and J by 5 bases, with 22 bases between. The CDR3 runs to 18 residues. The CDR3 loop is CASSEVLETSRMIDTQYF. In DNA, the CDR3 is TGTGCCAGCAGTGAAGTTCTAGAGACTAGTCGTATGATAGATACGCAGTATTTT.

This chain links TRBV21-1 with TRBJ1-1. TRBV21-1 is a pseudogene locus. CDR3 length: 14 residues. CDR3 nucleotides: TGTGCCAGCAGCACGGGAGGGGAAAACACTGAAGCTTTCTTT. This encodes CASSTGGENTEAFF.

The chain is built from TRBV29-1 and TRBJ2-3; D possibly matches TRBD1 or TRBD2 (5 bases each). The CDR3 has 16 amino acids. Germline V gene sequence: CDR1 SQVTM, CDR2 ANQGSEA. The ends were cut back, 5 bases at V and 4 bases at J, with 22 bases in the middle. The CDR3: CSVLYSRGFAPDTQYF. The CDR3 bases are TGCAGCGTTTTATACAGCCGGGGCTTTGCACCAGATACGCAGTATTTT.

V is TRBV27 and J is TRBJ2-5; D is unclear. The V gene's germline CDR1 is MNHEY and CDR2 SMNVEV (reference sequence). This CDR3 region has 16 residues. Trimming stripped 5 bases from V and 4 bases from J, with 20 bases between. The CDR3 region is CASSAMASSGGETQYF. CDR3 bases: TGTGCCAGCAGTGCCATGGCAAGTTCGGGCGGAGAGACCCAGTACTTC.

This chain joins TRBV30 and TRBJ1-4; 7 bases agree with TRBD1. The CDR3 is made up of 13 amino acids. Germline V gene sequence: CDR1 GTSNPN, CDR2 SVGIG (reference sequence). Unmatched junction bases numbered 3, after V lost 2 bases and J lost 6 bases. CDR3 in amino acids: CAWSQGGYEKLFF. Here the CDR3 DNA reads TGTGCCTGGAGTCAGGGGGGGTATGAAAAACTGTTTTTT.

The count of this clone is one. CDR3 nucleotides: TGTGCCAGCAGCTCTGGACTGGGCACCTACGAGCAGTACTTC. This gives the protein CASSSGLGTYEQYF. The V call is TRBV7-9, the J call TRBJ2-7; D might be TRBD2 (5 bases). The germline V gene encodes CDR1 SEHNR and CDR2 FQNEAQ (reference sequence). V was shortened by 4 bases and J by 2 bases, with 12 bases between the two germline ends. The CDR3 runs 14 residues.

V usage is TRBV5-8 and J usage is TRBJ2-1; D is unresolved. CDR3 length: 15 residues. Germline V gene data show CDR1 as SGHTS and CDR2 as YDEGEE. V was shortened by 6 bases and J by 7 bases, with 20 bases between the two germline ends. This CDR3 reads CASTPIWSADNEQFF. DNA for the CDR3: TGTGCCAGCACCCCTATTTGGTCCGCCGATAATGAGCAGTTCTTC.

The genes are TRBV5-1 and TRBJ2-1; no clear D. This CDR3 has 14 amino acids. Trimming left V 4 bases short and J 5 bases short, with 13 bases between. The germline V gene has CDR1 SGHRS and CDR2 YFSETQ. The CDR3 region has the DNA TGCGCCAGCAGCGCCGACCGGGCAGACAATGAGCAGTTCTTC. Translated: CASSADRADNEQFF.

This chain joins TRBV19 and TRBJ2-4; D possibly matches TRBD1 or TRBD2 (5 bases each). The CDR3 spans 14 residues. Germline CDR1 reads LNHDA; CDR2 reads SQIVND (reference sequence). Trimming stripped 0 bases from V and 6 bases from J, with 9 bases between. The CDR3 nucleotides read TGTGCCAGTAGTATAGATAGAGGGACAAACATTCAGTACTTC. It yields the protein CASSIDRGTNIQYF.

CDR3 residues: CASSELARTGTEAFF. CDR3 DNA: TGTGCCAGCAGTGAACTCGCGCGGACAGGGACTGAAGCTTTCTTT. V usage is TRBV2 and J usage is TRBJ1-1; 8 nucleotides line up with TRBD1. This CDR3 is built from 15 residues. Germline CDR1 is SNHLY and CDR2 is FYNNEI. The trim removed 2 bases at V and 5 bases at J, leaving 7 bases unmatched.